At least ten counts were recorded for the clone carrying this T cell receptor beta chain. The record originates from a study of neurological immune-mediated disorders. Sorted libraries drew on some 910,000 CD4+ or CD8+ T cells. MiXCR, applied by TCRdb to the 5' RACE reads, yields one record per CDR3 protein. Of 39,000 or so distinct CDR3 sequences in the sample, roughly 4.8% were seen once. The CDR3 contains 15 residues. The V segment lost 5 bases and the J segment 5 bases; nucleotides outside the gene matches: 8. The germline gives CDR1 LNHDA, CDR2 SQIVND (reference sequence). The TCR sequence derives from a man aged 18 to 30 in good health. The J gene is TRBJ1-5, the V gene TRBV19, with 8 positions matching TRBD1. Sequencing used CD4+ T cells from blood. The CDR3 region is CASSGTGPRDQPQHF. The CDR3 nucleotides are TGTGCCAGTAGTGGGACAGGACCGAGGGATCAGCCCCAGCATTTT.